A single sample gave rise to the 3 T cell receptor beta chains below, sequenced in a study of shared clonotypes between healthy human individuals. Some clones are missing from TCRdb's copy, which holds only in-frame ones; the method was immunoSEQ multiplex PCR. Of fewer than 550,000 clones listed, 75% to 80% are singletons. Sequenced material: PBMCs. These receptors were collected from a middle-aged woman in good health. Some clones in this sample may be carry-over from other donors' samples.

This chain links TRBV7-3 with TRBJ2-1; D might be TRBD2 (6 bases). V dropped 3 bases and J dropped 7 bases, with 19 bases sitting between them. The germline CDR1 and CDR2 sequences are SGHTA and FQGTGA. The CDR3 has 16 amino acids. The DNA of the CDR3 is TGTGCCAGCAGCTTTACCCTGACTAGTCCGGTTAATGAGCAGTTCTTC. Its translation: CASSFTLTSPVNEQFF.

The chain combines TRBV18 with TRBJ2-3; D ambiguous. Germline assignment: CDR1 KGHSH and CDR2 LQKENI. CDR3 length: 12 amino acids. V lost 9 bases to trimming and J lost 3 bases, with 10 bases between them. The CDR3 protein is CASSVNTDTQYF. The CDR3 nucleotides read TGTGCCAGTTCCGTCAATACAGATACGCAGTATTTT.

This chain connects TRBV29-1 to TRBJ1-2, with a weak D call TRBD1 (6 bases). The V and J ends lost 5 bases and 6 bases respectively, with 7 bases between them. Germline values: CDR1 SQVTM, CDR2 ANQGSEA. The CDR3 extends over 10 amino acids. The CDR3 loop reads CSVNRDGYTF. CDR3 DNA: TGCAGCGTTAACAGGGATGGCTACACCTTC.